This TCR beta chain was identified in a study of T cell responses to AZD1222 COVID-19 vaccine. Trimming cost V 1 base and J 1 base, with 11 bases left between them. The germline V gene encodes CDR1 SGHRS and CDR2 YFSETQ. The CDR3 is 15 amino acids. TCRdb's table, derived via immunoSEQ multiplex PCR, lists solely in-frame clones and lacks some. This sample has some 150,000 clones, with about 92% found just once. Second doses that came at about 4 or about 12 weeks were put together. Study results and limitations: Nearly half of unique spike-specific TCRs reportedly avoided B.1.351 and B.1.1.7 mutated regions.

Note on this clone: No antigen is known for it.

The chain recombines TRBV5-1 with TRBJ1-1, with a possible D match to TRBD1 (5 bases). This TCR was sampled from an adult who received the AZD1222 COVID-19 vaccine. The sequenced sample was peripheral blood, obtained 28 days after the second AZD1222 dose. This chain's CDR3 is CASSLYGAGNTEAFF. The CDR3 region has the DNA TGCGCCAGCAGCTTGTACGGGGCAGGGAACACTGAAGCTTTCTTT.